Presented here are 24 T cell receptor beta chains from one specimen sequenced in a study of blood T cell repertoires in COVID-19 (dated by TCRdb to about 2020). Library construction relied on the immunoSEQ multiplex PCR assay. Entries here come from immuneACCESS through TCRdb and include only in-frame sequences with V and J called. Some clones fail to appear in such tables; in the studies checked, an unresolved V gene covers under half of the shortfall, and the cause of the remainder is unknown. The sample yields roughly 200,000 clones; less than 80% were counted once. Jointly, the top ten make up approximately 15% of the sample. The sample was peripheral blood. All receptors come from a man aged 45 to 65 who had recovered from COVID-19.

The chain employs TRBV19 and TRBJ2-1, with a weak D call TRBD2 (6 bases). The CDR3 totals 14 residues. Trimming cost V 6 bases and J 0 bases, with 9 bases left between them. CDR1 and CDR2 (germline): LNHDA, SQIVND (reference sequence). This CDR3 is CASRTSSSYNEQFF. The CDR3 nucleotides read TGTGCCAGTAGGACTAGTAGCTCCTACAATGAGCAGTTCTTC.

This clone turned up a few times. V is TRBV6-5 and J is TRBJ2-2; 7 bases match TRBD1. J gave up 3 bases and V 6 bases, and 4 bases lay outside the gene matches. Per the germline V gene, CDR1 is MNHEY and CDR2 is SVGAGI. CDR3 length: 14 residues. CDR3 sequence reads: CASRSDRYTGELFF. CDR3 bases: TGTGCCAGCAGATCGGACAGGTACACCGGGGAGCTGTTTTTT.

This clone was counted once. J is TRBJ2-1 and V is TRBV10-3; 10 bases map to TRBD1. Germline V gives CDR1 ENHRY, CDR2 SYGVKD. The CDR3 runs 17 residues. V shed 7 bases and J 8 bases; nucleotides not matched to a gene: 17. CDR3 residues: CAIMGTVGTGVLHEQFF. CDR3 coding DNA: TGTGCCATCATGGGTACTGTCGGGACAGGGGTGTTGCATGAGCAGTTCTTC.

This clone was counted between two and nine times. The chain links TRBV10-3 to TRBJ1-1; D uncertain. V shed 1 base and J shed 5 bases, with 8 bases lying between them. Germline V CDR1 and CDR2: ENHRY, SYGVKD. CDR3 length equals 13 residues. The CDR3 protein is CAISEFKRTEAFF. CDR3 bases: TGTGCCATCAGTGAGTTTAAACGGACTGAAGCTTTCTTT.

The chain links TRBV28 to TRBJ1-2; D gene unclear. The CDR3 contains 14 residues. Germline V gene sequence: CDR1 MDHEN, CDR2 SYDVKM. The V end lost 6 bases, the J end lost 0 bases, and 11 bases lay between the germline ends. The CDR3 loop reads CASSPSGPNYGYTF. For the CDR3, the DNA is TGTGCCAGCAGCCCTTCGGGTCCTAACTATGGCTACACCTTC.

The CDR3 here is CASSYYRLPLSGRGQETQYF. In DNA form, the CDR3 reads TGTGCCAGCAGTTACTACCGACTACCGCTAAGCGGGAGAGGACAAGAGACCCAGTACTTC. The genes are TRBV6-2 or TRBV6-3 and TRBJ2-5, with 8 bases matching TRBD2. The CDR3 is 20 amino acids. V dropped 1 base and J dropped 2; count of bases not matched to a gene: 18. CDR1 is MNHEY and CDR2 is SVGEGT in the germline V gene.

The rearrangement links TRBV10-3 to TRBJ1-6; tentatively, D is TRBD1 (6 bases). V lost 3 bases and J lost 8, with 11 bases in between. The CDR3 loop spans 14 amino acids. Germline values: CDR1 ENHRY, CDR2 SYGVKD. The CDR3 reads CAISETGKDSPLHF. DNA of the CDR3: TGTGCCATCAGTGAAACAGGGAAGGATTCACCCCTCCACTTT.

This chain uses TRBV7-9 with TRBJ2-7; perhaps TRBD2 as D (6 bases). This CDR3 has 14 residues. The germline gives CDR1 SEHNR, CDR2 FQNEAQ (reference sequence). The ends were cut back, 6 bases at V and 1 base at J, with 13 bases in the middle. The CDR3 bases are TGTGCCAGCAGTTCCGCGGGGCCATCCTACGAGCAGTACTTC. Translating gives CASSSAGPSYEQYF.

The chain combines TRBV11-2 with TRBJ2-1; unclear D gene. V was clipped by 1 base and J by 10 bases, with 8 bases between them. Looked up from germline, CDR1 is SGHAT and CDR2 is FQNNGV. The CDR3 contains 12 residues. The CDR3 DNA is TGTGCCAGCAGCTTAGTCGCGCCCGAGCAGTTCTTC. It codes for CASSLVAPEQFF.

The CDR3, as DNA: TGTGCCAGCAGCTTATTATGGGCCGGTTCCACTGAAGCTTTCTTT. Residues: CASSLLWAGSTEAFF. V and J are TRBV7-8 and TRBJ1-1; D not certain. There are 15 residues in the CDR3. Germline V gene sequence: CDR1 SGHVS, CDR2 FQNEAQ. The V end was cut by 2 bases, the J end by 4 bases, with 14 bases between.

The chain links TRBV5-6 to TRBJ2-5; TRBD2 matches at 10 bases. This CDR3 spans 17 amino acids. Germline lookup yields CDR1 SGHDT and CDR2 YYEEEE. Trimming at V came to 3 bases and at J to 0 bases, leaving 8 bases not matched to a gene. The CDR3 DNA reads TGTGCCAGCAGCTCCTTGCTAGCGGGAGAAAACCAAGAGACCCAGTACTTC. This sequence encodes CASSSLLAGENQETQYF.

Of note for this clone: Other DNA sequences in this specimen translate into the identical CDR3. The CDR3 sequence is CASSLVSSGSYEQYF. Here the CDR3 DNA reads TGTGCCAGCAGCTTAGTTTCTAGCGGTTCCTACGAGCAGTACTTC. The gene calls are TRBV7-2 and TRBJ2-7; TRBD2 agrees at 7 bases. The CDR3 has 15 amino acids. The V segment lost 1 base and the J segment 1 base; nucleotides outside the gene matches: 4. Germline CDR1 and CDR2: SGHTA and FQGNSA.

J is TRBJ2-7 and V is TRBV5-1, with 7 bases fitting TRBD1. CDR3 length equals 16 residues. After removal of 2 bases from V and 0 bases from J, the junction contained 8 bases not matched to a gene. From germline, CDR1 is SGHRS and CDR2 YFSETQ. The CDR3 loop reads CASSFQQGMNSYEQYF. The CDR3 DNA sequence: TGCGCCAGCAGCTTTCAACAGGGGATGAACTCCTACGAGCAGTACTTC.

The chain has TRBV7-9 and TRBJ2-7; 7 bases fit TRBD1. The CDR3 length is 15 residues. J was trimmed by 1 base and V by 5 bases; bases with no gene match: 8. Germline CDR1 and CDR2: SEHNR and FQNEAQ (reference sequence). The chain's CDR3 is CASSGRDSTSYEQYF. CDR3 nucleotide sequence: TGTGCCAGCAGCGGCCGGGACAGCACTTCCTACGAGCAGTACTTC.

The chain uses TRBV6-4 and TRBJ1-2; maybe TRBD1 (6 bases). This CDR3 region has 15 residues. Per the germline V gene, CDR1 is MRHNA and CDR2 is SNTAGT. Trimming took off 5 bases at V and 4 bases at J, with 17 bases between the two ends. The CDR3 DNA sequence: TGTGCCAGCAGTCCCGAGGTTCAAGGGGGCTATGGCTACACCTTC. Protein sequence: CASSPEVQGGYGYTF.

The chain joins TRBV11-3 to TRBJ2-1, with 10 bases matching TRBD2. CDR3 size: 15 residues. Germline loops: CDR1 SGHNT, CDR2 YENEEA. Trimming at V came to 1 base and at J to 7 bases, leaving 4 bases not matched to a gene. The CDR3 bases are TGTGCCAGCAGCTTAGTAGCGGGAGGTTTTAATGAGCAGTTCTTC. Translation: CASSLVAGGFNEQFF.

CDR3 protein: CASSVVVSGSYNEQFF. The CDR3 DNA reads as TGTGCCAGCAGCGTAGTGGTTAGCGGGAGCTACAATGAGCAGTTCTTC. The chain joins TRBV9 to TRBJ2-1, with 9 nucleotides matching TRBD2. This CDR3 region has 16 residues. V dropped 0 bases and J dropped 3; count of bases not matched to a gene: 4. The V gene's germline CDR1 is SGDLS and CDR2 YYNGEE.

The rearrangement uses TRBV7-9 and TRBJ1-2, with 12 bases lining up with TRBD1. The V gene's germline CDR1 is SEHNR and CDR2 FQNEAQ (reference sequence). The CDR3 consists of 17 residues. V lost 1 base, J lost 6 bases, and 9 bases stayed unmatched. The CDR3 DNA follows: TGTGCCAGCAGCTTAGAATTGGGGACAGGGGGCGCAAATGGCTACACCTTC. Translating it yields CASSLELGTGGANGYTF.

The genes are TRBV6-5 and TRBJ2-2, with TRBD1 matching 7 bases. The V gene's germline CDR1 is MNHEY and CDR2 SVGAGI. V was pared by 7 bases and J by 4 bases, with 6 bases of the junction left unmatched. This CDR3 has 14 residues. CDR3 nucleotides: TGTGCCAGCACCACCGGGGACAGCACCGGGGAGCTGTTTTTT. Translation: CASTTGDSTGELFF.

The chain joins TRBV28 to TRBJ2-5; 7 nucleotides match TRBD2. CDR3 length: 14 amino acids. The junction had 9 bases not matched to a gene; V was cut back by 6 bases and J by 5 bases. In germline, CDR1 is MDHEN, CDR2 SYDVKM. Here the CDR3 reads CASSEGLVRETQYF. CDR3 nucleotides: TGTGCCAGCAGCGAAGGACTAGTGAGGGAGACCCAGTACTTC. The full variable domain, rest sourced from reference TRBV28 and TRBJ2-5, is DVKVTQSSRYLVKRTGEKVFLECVQDMDHENMFWYRQDPGLGLRLIYFSYDVKMKEKGDIPEGYSVSREKKERFSLILESASTNQTSMYLCASSEGLVRETQYFGPGTRLLVL.

The V gene is TRBV7-3, the J gene TRBJ2-5, with D possibly TRBD2 on 6 matching bases. Germline V CDR1 and CDR2: SGHTA, FQGTGA. The CDR3 extends over 13 amino acids. V was clipped by 5 bases and J by 3 bases, with 10 bases between them. The CDR3 DNA sequence: TGTGCCAGCAGCCGGGACTTTGAAGAGACCCAGTACTTC. Its protein is CASSRDFEETQYF.

Only a few counts were recorded for this clone. The gene calls are TRBV4-1 and TRBJ2-7; D gene ambiguous. Germline lookup yields CDR1 MGHRA and CDR2 YSYEKL. The CDR3 has 14 residues. Between the trimmed V and J ends, which lost 2 bases and 1 base, there was a span of 9 bases. CDR3 coding DNA: TGCGCCAGCAGCCAACTTCAGCGATCCTACGAGCAGTACTTC. This encodes CASSQLQRSYEQYF.

The chain uses TRBV7-8 and TRBJ2-1; 11 nucleotides agree with TRBD2. The CDR3 has 13 residues. In germline, CDR1 is SGHVS, CDR2 FQNEAQ. Trimming cost V 3 bases and J 9 bases; bases outside gene matches: 1. In DNA, the CDR3 is TGTGCCAGCAGCTTCGGGACTAGCGGTGAGCAGTTCTTC. Translation gives CASSFGTSGEQFF.

The chain joins TRBV11-3 to TRBJ1-1; D might be TRBD1 (5 bases). CDR3 length: 13 amino acids. V dropped 5 bases and J dropped 1 base, with 8 bases sitting between them. Germline lookup yields CDR1 SGHNT and CDR2 YENEEA. CDR3 nucleotides: TGTGCCAGCAGCCTAGGACAGAACACTGAAGCTTTCTTT. It codes for CASSLGQNTEAFF.